Included here is one T cell receptor beta chain sequence, with context. Its antigen is not known. These data come from a study of CD8+ T cells in alopecia areata. About the study: For the treated group, dosing was oral tofacitinib at 5 to 10 mg twice daily.

Lesional scalp punch biopsies and peripheral blood came from alopecia areata patients. V was clipped by 2 bases and J by 4 bases, with 12 bases between them. The CDR3 runs to 14 residues. The germline gives CDR1 MDHEN, CDR2 SYDVKM. Findings and limits, study-wide: Researchers reported that TCR sharing among patients proved less clear than in mice, possibly HLA-linked.

As the sequencing template, cDNA was produced by extracting RNA and reverse transcribing it. TCRdb keeps only in-frame clones here, not all; method: immunoSEQ multiplex PCR. The table lists fewer than 150,000 clones, around 60% of them singletons. The receptor was derived from a human donor with alopecia areata. Material: CD4+ T cells sorted from blood, obtained at week 0. The chain couples TRBV28 to TRBJ2-7; perhaps TRBD1 as D (6 bases). The CDR3, as DNA: TGTGCCAGCAGTTTAAAGGGGGAAGATTACGAGCAGTACTTC. Translation gives CASSLKGEDYEQYF.